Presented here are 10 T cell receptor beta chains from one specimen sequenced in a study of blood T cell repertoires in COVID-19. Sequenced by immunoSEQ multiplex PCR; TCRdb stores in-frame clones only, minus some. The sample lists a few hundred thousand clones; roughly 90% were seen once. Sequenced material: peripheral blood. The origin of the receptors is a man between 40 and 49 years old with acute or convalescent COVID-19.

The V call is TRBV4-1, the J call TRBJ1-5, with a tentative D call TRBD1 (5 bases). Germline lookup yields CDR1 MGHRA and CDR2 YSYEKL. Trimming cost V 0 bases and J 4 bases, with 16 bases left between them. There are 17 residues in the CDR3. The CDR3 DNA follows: TGCGCCAGCAGCCAAGATGTAGAAGAGGGGAGGAATCAGCCCCAGCATTTT. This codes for CASSQDVEEGRNQPQHF.

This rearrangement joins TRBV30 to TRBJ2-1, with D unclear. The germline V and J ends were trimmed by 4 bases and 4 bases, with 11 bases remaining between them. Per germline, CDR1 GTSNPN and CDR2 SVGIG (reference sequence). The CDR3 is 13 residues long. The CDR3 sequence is CAWKAWAYNEQFF. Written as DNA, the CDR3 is TGTGCCTGGAAAGCTTGGGCTTACAATGAGCAGTTCTTC. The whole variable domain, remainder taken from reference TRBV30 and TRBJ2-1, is SQTIHQWPATLVQPVGSPLSLECTVEGTSNPNLYWYRQAAGRGLQLLFYSVGIGQISSEVPQNLSASRPQDRQFILSSKKLLLSDSGFYLCAWKAWAYNEQFFGPGTRLTVL.

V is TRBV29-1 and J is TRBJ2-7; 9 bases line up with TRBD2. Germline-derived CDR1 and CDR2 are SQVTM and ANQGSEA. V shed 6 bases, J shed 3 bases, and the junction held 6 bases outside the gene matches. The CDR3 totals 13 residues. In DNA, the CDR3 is TGCAGCGTAGTACTAGCGGGCTTCTACGAGCAGTACTTC. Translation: CSVVLAGFYEQYF.

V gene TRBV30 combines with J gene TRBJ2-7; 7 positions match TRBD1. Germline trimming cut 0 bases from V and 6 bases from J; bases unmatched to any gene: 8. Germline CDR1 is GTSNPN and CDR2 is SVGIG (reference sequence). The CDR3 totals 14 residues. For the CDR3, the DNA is TGTGCCTGGAGTGTAGGGGGCGCAGGGTCCGAGCAGTACTTC. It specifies CAWSVGGAGSEQYF.

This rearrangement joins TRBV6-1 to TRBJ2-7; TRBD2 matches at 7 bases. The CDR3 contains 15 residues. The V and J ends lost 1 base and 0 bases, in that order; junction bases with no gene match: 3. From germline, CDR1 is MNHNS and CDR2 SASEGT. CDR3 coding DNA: TGTGCCAGCAGTGAAGGGGACTATATCTCCTACGAGCAGTACTTC. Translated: CASSEGDYISYEQYF.

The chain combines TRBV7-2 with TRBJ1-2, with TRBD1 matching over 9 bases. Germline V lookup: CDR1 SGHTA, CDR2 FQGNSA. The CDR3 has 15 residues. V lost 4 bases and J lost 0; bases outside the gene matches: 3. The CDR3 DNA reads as TGTGCCAGCAGCTCACAGGGGGCAACTAACTATGGCTACACCTTC. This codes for CASSSQGATNYGYTF.

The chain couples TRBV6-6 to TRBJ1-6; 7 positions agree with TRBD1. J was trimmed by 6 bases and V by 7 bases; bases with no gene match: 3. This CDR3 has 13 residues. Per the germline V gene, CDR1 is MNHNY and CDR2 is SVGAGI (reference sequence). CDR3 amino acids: CASKQGPNSPLHF. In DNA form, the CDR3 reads TGTGCCAGCAAACAGGGGCCTAATTCACCCCTCCACTTT.

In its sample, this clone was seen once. CDR3 nucleotide sequence: TGCGCCAGCAGCTTCGGGGACAGGGGGCAAGGCTACACCTTC. Translation: CASSFGDRGQGYTF. V usage is TRBV5-1 and J usage is TRBJ1-2, with 12 bases matching TRBD1. Unmatched junction bases numbered 4, after V lost 2 bases and J lost 8 bases. This CDR3 has 14 residues. Per the germline V gene, CDR1 is SGHRS and CDR2 is YFSETQ.

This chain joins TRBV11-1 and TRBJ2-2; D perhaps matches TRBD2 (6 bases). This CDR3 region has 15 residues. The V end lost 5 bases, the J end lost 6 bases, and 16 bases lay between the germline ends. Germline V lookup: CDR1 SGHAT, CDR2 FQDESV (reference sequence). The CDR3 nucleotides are TGTGCCAGCAGCCCCAGGCTAGCGCGAGCCGGGGAGCTGTTTTTT. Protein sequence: CASSPRLARAGELFF.

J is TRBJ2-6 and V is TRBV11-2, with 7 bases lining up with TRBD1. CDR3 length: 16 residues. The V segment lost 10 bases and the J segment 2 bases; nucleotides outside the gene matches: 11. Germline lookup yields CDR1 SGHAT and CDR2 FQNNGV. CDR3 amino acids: CATLDRARTGANVLTF. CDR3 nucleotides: TGTGCCACCTTAGACAGGGCTCGTACTGGGGCCAACGTCCTGACTTTC.